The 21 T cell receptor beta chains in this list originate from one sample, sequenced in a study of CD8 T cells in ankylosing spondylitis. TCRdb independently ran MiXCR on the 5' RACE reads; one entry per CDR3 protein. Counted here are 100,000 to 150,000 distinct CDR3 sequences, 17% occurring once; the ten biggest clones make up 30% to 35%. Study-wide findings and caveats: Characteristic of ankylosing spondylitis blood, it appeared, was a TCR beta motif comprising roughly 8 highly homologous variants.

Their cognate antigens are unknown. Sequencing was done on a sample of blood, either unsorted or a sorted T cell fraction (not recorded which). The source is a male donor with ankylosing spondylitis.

CDR3 in DNA: TGTGCCAGCGGGAGGACACCCCTCCACTTT. It codes for CASGRTPLHF. This chain uses TRBV2 with TRBJ1-6; D gene uncertain. Trimming removed 8 bases at V and 11 bases at J, with 7 bases between. The CDR3 is made up of 10 amino acids. Germline V gives CDR1 SNHLY, CDR2 FYNNEI.

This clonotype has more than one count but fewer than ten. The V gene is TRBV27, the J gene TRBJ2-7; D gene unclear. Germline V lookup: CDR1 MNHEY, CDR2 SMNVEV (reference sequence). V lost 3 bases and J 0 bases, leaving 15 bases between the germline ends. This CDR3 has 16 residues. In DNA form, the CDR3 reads TGTGCCAGCAGTTTGTCCCAGGCACCTTACTCCTACGAGCAGTACTTC. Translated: CASSLSQAPYSYEQYF.

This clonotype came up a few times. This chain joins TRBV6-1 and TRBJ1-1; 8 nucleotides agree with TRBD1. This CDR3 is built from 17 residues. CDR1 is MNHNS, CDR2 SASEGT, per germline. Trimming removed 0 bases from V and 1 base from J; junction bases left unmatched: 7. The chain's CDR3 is CASSEALRTGRNTEAFF. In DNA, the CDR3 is TGTGCCAGCAGTGAAGCGCTCCGGACAGGGCGGAACACTGAAGCTTTCTTT.

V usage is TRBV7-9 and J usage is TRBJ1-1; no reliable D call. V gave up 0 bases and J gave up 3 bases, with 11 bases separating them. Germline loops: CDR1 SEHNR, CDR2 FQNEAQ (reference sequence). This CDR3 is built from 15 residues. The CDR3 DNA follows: TGTGCCAGCAGCTTAGCGTTGGGGAGTTACACTGAAGCTTTCTTT. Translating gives CASSLALGSYTEAFF.

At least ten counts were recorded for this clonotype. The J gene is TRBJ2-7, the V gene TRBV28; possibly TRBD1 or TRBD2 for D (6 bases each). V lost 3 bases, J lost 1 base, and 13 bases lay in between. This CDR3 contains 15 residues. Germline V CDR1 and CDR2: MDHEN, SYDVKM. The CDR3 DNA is TGTGCCAGCAGTTTTAGGGGGGCAGCGTCCTACGAGCAGTACTTC. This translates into CASSFRGAASYEQYF.

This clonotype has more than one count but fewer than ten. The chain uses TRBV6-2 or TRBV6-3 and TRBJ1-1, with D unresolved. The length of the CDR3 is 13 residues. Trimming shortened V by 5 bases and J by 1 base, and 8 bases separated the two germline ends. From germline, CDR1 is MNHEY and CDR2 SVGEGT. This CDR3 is CASSPAGNTEAFF. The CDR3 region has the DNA TGTGCCAGCAGTCCCGCAGGGAACACTGAAGCTTTCTTT.

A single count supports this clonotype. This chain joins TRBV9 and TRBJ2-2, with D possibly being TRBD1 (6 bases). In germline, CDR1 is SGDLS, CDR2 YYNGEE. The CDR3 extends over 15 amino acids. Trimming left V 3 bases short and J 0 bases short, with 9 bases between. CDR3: CASSAGTPNTGELFF. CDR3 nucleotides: TGTGCCAGCAGCGCCGGGACACCGAACACCGGGGAGCTGTTTTTT. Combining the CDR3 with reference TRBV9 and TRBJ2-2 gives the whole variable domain DSGVTQTPKHLITATGQRVTLRCSPRSGDLSVYWYQQSLDQGLQFLIQYYNGEERAKGNILERFSAQQFPDLHSELNLSSLELGDSALYFCASSAGTPNTGELFFGEGSRLTVL.

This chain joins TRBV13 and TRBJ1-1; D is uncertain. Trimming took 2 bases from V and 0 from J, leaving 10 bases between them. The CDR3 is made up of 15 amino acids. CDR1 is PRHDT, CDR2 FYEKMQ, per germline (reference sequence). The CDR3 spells CASSLMEGVNTEAFF. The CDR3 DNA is TGTGCCAGCAGCTTAATGGAAGGAGTGAACACTGAAGCTTTCTTT.

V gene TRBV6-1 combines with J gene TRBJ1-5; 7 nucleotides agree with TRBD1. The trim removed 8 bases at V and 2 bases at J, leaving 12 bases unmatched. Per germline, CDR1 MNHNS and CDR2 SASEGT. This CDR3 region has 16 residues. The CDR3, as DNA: TGTGCCAGCGGTACCAAGACAGGGTTCGGCAATCAGCCCCAGCATTTT. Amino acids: CASGTKTGFGNQPQHF.

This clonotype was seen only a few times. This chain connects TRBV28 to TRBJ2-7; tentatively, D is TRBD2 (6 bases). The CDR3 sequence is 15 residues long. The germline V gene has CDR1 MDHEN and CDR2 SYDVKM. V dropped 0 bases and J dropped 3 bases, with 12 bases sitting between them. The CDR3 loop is CASSLWSGDLYEQYF. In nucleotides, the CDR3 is TGTGCCAGCAGTTTATGGTCGGGAGACCTCTACGAGCAGTACTTC.

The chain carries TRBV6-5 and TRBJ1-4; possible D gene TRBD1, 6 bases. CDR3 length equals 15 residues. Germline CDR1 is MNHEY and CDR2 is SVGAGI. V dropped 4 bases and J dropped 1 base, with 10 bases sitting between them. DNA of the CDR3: TGTGCCAGCAGTTTGGGGGCGCGAACTAATGAAAAACTGTTTTTT. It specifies CASSLGARTNEKLFF.

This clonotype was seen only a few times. CDR3 sequence (DNA): TGCAGTGCTAGAAGCAGCGGGAGTGTCACCGGGGAGCTGTTTTTT. This codes for CSARSSGSVTGELFF. The gene calls are TRBV20-1 and TRBJ2-2; 8 positions agree with TRBD2. The germline V gene has CDR1 DFQATT and CDR2 SNEGSKA (reference sequence). Trimming at V came to 2 bases and at J to 4 bases, leaving 6 bases not matched to a gene. The CDR3 totals 15 residues.

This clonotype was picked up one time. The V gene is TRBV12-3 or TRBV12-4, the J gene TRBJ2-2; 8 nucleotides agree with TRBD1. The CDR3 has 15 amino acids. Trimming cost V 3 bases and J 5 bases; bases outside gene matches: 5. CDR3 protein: CASSFDRGVTGELFF. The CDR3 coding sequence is TGTGCCAGCAGTTTTGACAGGGGAGTAACCGGGGAGCTGTTTTTT.

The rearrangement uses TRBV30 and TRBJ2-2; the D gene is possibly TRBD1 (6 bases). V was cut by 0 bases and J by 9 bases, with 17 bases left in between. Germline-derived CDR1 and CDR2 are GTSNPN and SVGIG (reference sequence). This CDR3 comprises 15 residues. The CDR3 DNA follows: TGTGCCTGGAGTGTGATAGGACAGCCGGACCGGGAGCTGTTTTTT. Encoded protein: CAWSVIGQPDRELFF.

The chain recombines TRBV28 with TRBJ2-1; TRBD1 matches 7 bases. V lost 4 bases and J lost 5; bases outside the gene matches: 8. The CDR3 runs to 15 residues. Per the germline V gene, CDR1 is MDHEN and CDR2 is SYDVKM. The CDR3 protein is CASSYPGTENNEQFF. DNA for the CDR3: TGTGCCAGCAGTTACCCCGGGACAGAAAACAATGAGCAGTTCTTC.

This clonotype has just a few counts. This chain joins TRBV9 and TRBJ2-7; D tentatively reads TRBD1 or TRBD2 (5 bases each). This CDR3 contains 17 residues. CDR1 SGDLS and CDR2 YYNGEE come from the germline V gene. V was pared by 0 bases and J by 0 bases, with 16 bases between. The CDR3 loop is CASSVDPLPGSSYEQYF. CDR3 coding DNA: TGTGCCAGCAGCGTAGACCCCCTGCCAGGGAGCTCCTACGAGCAGTACTTC.

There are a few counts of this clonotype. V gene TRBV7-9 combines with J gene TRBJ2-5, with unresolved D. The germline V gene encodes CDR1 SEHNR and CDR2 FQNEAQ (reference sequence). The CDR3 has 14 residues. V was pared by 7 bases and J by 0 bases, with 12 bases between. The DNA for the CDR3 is TGTGCCAGCACCTTGGGCAGTTACCAAGAGACCCAGTACTTC. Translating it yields CASTLGSYQETQYF.

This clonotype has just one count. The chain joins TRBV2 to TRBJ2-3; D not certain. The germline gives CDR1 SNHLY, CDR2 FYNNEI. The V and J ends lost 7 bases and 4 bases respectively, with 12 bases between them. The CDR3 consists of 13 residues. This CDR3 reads CASIFARPDTQYF. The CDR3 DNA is TGTGCCAGCATCTTCGCAAGGCCAGATACGCAGTATTTT.

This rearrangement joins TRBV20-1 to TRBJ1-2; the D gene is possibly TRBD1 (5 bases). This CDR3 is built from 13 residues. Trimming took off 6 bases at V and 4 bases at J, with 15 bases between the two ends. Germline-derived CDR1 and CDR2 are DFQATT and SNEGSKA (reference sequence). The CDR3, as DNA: TGCAGTGCGAGGGAGGGGTCCTCCTATGGCTACACCTTC. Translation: CSAREGSSYGYTF.

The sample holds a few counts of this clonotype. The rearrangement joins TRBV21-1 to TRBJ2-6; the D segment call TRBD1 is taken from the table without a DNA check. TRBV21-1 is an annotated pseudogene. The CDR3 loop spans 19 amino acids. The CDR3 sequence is CASSNRDRVHFTGANVLTF. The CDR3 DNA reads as TGTGCCAGCAGCAACCGGGACAGGGTTCATTTTACTGGGGCCAACGTCCTGACTTTC.

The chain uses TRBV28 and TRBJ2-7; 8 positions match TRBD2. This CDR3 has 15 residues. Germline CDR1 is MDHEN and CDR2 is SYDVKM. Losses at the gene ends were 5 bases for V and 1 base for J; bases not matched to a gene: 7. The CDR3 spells CASSGVGGRSYEQYF. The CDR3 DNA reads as TGTGCCAGCAGTGGGGTGGGCGGGAGGTCCTACGAGCAGTACTTC.